This TCR beta chain comes out of a study of T cells in pancreatic ductal adenocarcinoma. The CDR3 spans 11 residues. Germline V CDR1 and CDR2: MDHEN, SYDVKM. V dropped 3 bases and J dropped 8 bases, with 6 bases sitting between them. A note on this clone: Its matching antigen is unknown.

TCRdb's copy holds only in-frame clones and misses some; the assay was immunoSEQ multiplex PCR. The table includes around 9,000 clones, roughly 71% detected once. Overall study findings and caveats: This surgical cohort overrepresents the minority presenting with early-stage disease. Unique clonotypes were roughly 8-fold more numerous in blood than in tumor.

The selected patients with pancreatic ductal adenocarcinoma had surgery but no neoadjuvant therapy. The sequence was obtained from a human donor with pancreatic ductal adenocarcinoma. The chain has TRBV28 and TRBJ2-3; D is ambiguous. Sequences were obtained from pancreatic tumor tissue. CDR3 sequence reads: CASSFRTTQYF. DNA of the CDR3: TGTGCCAGCAGTTTCCGGACTACGCAGTATTTT.